The 19 T cell receptor beta chains presented below share a single source sample, sequenced in a study of cytomegalovirus exposure and HLA in healthy donors. The primer mix had 60 Vbeta and 13 Jbeta primers. The protocol was immunoSEQ multiplex PCR, while the TCRdb copy is restricted to in-frame clones and leaves out a portion. This table has fewer than 250,000 clones, roughly 73% appearing once. Sequenced sample: PBMCs. The receptors derive from a woman aged 25-40 years in good health and CMV-seropositive.

This clone has a single count. This sequence joins TRBV5-1 and TRBJ2-7, with 7 bases matching TRBD2. Trimming cost V 2 bases and J 3 bases; bases outside gene matches: 8. CDR1 SGHRS and CDR2 YFSETQ come from the germline V gene. The CDR3 is 15 amino acids. In DNA form, the CDR3 reads TGCGCCAGCAGCTTAACTAGCGCGGAACTCTACGAGCAGTACTTC. Translation: CASSLTSAELYEQYF. Full variable domain (missing parts from reference TRBV5-1 and TRBJ2-7): KAGVTQTPRYLIKTRGQQVTLSCSPISGHRSVSWYQQTPGQGLQFLFEYFSETQRNKGNFPGRFSGRQFSNSRSEMNVSTLELGDSALYLCASSLTSAELYEQYFGPGTRLTVT.

V usage is TRBV5-4 and J usage is TRBJ2-5; a weak D match, TRBD2 (5 bases). CDR1 and CDR2 (germline): SGHNT, YYREEE (reference sequence). This CDR3 spans 13 amino acids. V lost 0 bases and J 4 bases, leaving 7 bases between the germline ends. CDR3 sequence: CASSLGAGETQYF. In DNA form, the CDR3 reads TGTGCCAGCAGCTTGGGGGCGGGAGAGACCCAGTACTTC.

This clone showed up just once. The V call is TRBV10-3, the J call TRBJ1-2, with D unresolved. The germline V and J ends were trimmed by 8 bases and 2 bases, with 12 bases remaining between them. The CDR3 covers 13 residues. CDR1 and CDR2 from the germline V gene are ENHRY and SYGVKD. CDR3 sequence reads: CAIAYERNYGYTF. The CDR3 region has the DNA TGTGCCATCGCTTATGAACGGAACTATGGCTACACCTTC.

The CDR3 here is CASSPWGQDTEAFF. The CDR3 bases are TGTGCCAGTAGTCCTTGGGGCCAAGACACTGAAGCTTTCTTT. The chain has TRBV19 and TRBJ1-1; D is possibly TRBD1 (5 bases). Germline CDR1 LNHDA, CDR2 SQIVND (reference sequence). The CDR3 is made up of 14 amino acids. V was clipped by 5 bases and J by 3 bases, with 13 bases between them.

The chain uses TRBV7-3 and TRBJ2-1, with TRBD2 matching over 10 bases. CDR3 length: 15 amino acids. Germline CDR1 SGHTA, CDR2 FQGTGA. Trimming removed 3 bases from V and 2 bases from J; junction bases left unmatched: 1. This CDR3 reads CASSLGTSAYNEQFF. CDR3 coding DNA: TGTGCCAGCAGCTTGGGGACTAGCGCCTACAATGAGCAGTTCTTC.

V usage is TRBV9 and J usage is TRBJ2-1; 9 bases are a match to TRBD1. The germline gives CDR1 SGDLS, CDR2 YYNGEE. The CDR3 is 16 amino acids. With 0 bases clipped from V and 8 bases from J, the junction kept 9 bases outside the gene matches. CDR3 sequence: CASSVGSGTGSHEQFF. The CDR3 nucleotides are TGTGCCAGCAGCGTAGGCTCCGGGACAGGGTCCCATGAGCAGTTCTTC.

The chain carries TRBV28 and TRBJ1-2, with D tentatively TRBD1 (5 bases). The V gene lost 8 bases and the J gene lost 5 bases, with 9 bases spanning the gap. The CDR3 sequence is 11 residues long. Germline V gene lookup returns CDR1 MDHEN and CDR2 SYDVKM. DNA of the CDR3: TGTGCCAGCGGGGCACTATATGGCTACACCTTC. The encoded protein is CASGALYGYTF.

The V and J genes are TRBV27 and TRBJ2-5; D call uncertain. The V gene's germline CDR1 is MNHEY and CDR2 SMNVEV (reference sequence). V was trimmed by 6 bases and J by 5 bases, leaving 13 bases between them. The CDR3 extends over 13 amino acids. The CDR3: CASSLSPRETQYF. Here the CDR3 DNA reads TGTGCCAGCAGCCTCTCCCCGAGGGAGACCCAGTACTTC.

In this sample, this clone turned up a few times. The CDR3 here is CASSSTSGGYEQYF. The DNA of the CDR3 is TGCGCCAGCAGCTCAACTAGCGGGGGATACGAGCAGTACTTC. The V call is TRBV5-1, the J call TRBJ2-7; TRBD2 matches at 11 bases. CDR1 SGHRS and CDR2 YFSETQ come from the germline V gene. Trimming took 3 bases from V and 4 from J; bases not matched to a gene: 3. There are 14 residues in the CDR3.

This clone showed up just a few times. This sequence joins TRBV19 and TRBJ2-5; 12 nucleotides align to TRBD2. With V trimmed by 7 bases and J by 4 bases, 7 bases remained unmatched. CDR1 and CDR2 from the germline V gene are LNHDA and SQIVND (reference sequence). The CDR3 spans 15 residues. As DNA, the CDR3 is TGTGCCAGTAATACCGGGACTAGCGGGTTAGAGACCCAGTACTTC. Its translation: CASNTGTSGLETQYF.

The table lists this clone with a few counts. This chain connects TRBV30 to TRBJ1-5; D remains unclear. CDR1 and CDR2 (germline): GTSNPN, SVGIG (reference sequence). The CDR3 has 13 amino acids. The V and J ends lost 3 bases and 6 bases respectively, with 12 bases between them. The CDR3 nucleotides read TGTGCCTGGAGCCTAGGCGTTGCTCAGCCCCAGCATTTT. Translation gives CAWSLGVAQPQHF.

The rearrangement uses TRBV9 and TRBJ2-1, with 9 bases fitting TRBD1. Per the germline V gene, CDR1 is SGDLS and CDR2 is YYNGEE. Losses at the gene ends were 2 bases for V and 5 bases for J; bases not matched to a gene: 5. CDR3 length: 15 amino acids. CDR3 DNA sequence: TGTGCCAGCAGCGTTCTGACAGGGGGTGACAATGAGCAGTTCTTC. Translated, it gives CASSVLTGGDNEQFF.

The CDR3 loop reads CAWSVGGNSNQPQHF. In nucleotides, the CDR3 is TGTGCCTGGAGTGTGGGGGGGAATAGCAATCAGCCCCAGCATTTT. The chain joins TRBV30 to TRBJ1-5; tentative D call: TRBD1 (5 bases). V shed 0 bases and J shed 0 bases, with 9 bases lying between them. Germline lookup yields CDR1 GTSNPN and CDR2 SVGIG (reference sequence). This CDR3 is 15 amino acids long.

V usage is TRBV10-3 and J usage is TRBJ2-6, with D possibly TRBD1 on 5 matching bases. Germline CDR1 is ENHRY and CDR2 is SYGVKD. The CDR3 consists of 14 residues. Trimming cost V 9 bases and J 4 bases, with 13 bases left between them. This CDR3 is CAILQGSGANVLTF. CDR3 DNA sequence: TGTGCCATTCTTCAGGGATCCGGGGCCAACGTCCTGACTTTC.

V and J are TRBV18 and TRBJ1-1, with 11 bases aligning to TRBD1. J was trimmed by 5 bases and V by 4 bases; bases with no gene match: 6. This CDR3 is 15 amino acids long. Germline V gives CDR1 KGHSH, CDR2 LQKENI. CDR3: CASSHGRDRGTEAFF. The CDR3 bases are TGTGCCAGCTCACACGGCCGGGACAGGGGGACTGAAGCTTTCTTT. Filled out from reference TRBV18 and TRBJ1-1, the complete variable domain reads NAGVMQNPRHLVRRRGQEARLRCSPMKGHSHVYWYRQLPEEGLKFMVYLQKENIIDESGMPKERFSAEFPKEGPSILRIQQVVRGDSAAYFCASSHGRDRGTEAFFGQGTRLTVV.

The chain couples TRBV7-2 to TRBJ2-5; 7 nucleotides match TRBD2. The CDR3 is 15 amino acids. The trim removed 0 bases at V and 5 bases at J, leaving 6 bases unmatched. CDR1 is SGHTA and CDR2 is FQGNSA in the germline V gene. The DNA of the CDR3 is TGTGCCAGCAGCTTAGCTGGCGGGAGTTATGAGACCCAGTACTTC. Encoded protein: CASSLAGGSYETQYF.

The rearrangement links TRBV7-9 to TRBJ2-1; 8 nucleotides agree with TRBD2. V lost 5 bases and J lost 2; bases outside the gene matches: 11. CDR3 length: 17 amino acids. The germline V gene has CDR1 SEHNR and CDR2 FQNEAQ (reference sequence). For the CDR3, the DNA is TGTGCCAGCAGCCCGATAATACTAGCGGAGCCCTACAATGAGCAGTTCTTC. This translates into CASSPIILAEPYNEQFF.

V is TRBV6-6 and J is TRBJ1-5, with 7 bases that match TRBD1. Germline-derived CDR1 and CDR2 are MNHNY and SVGAGI (reference sequence). The CDR3 contains 16 residues. J lost 1 base, V lost 4 bases, and 7 bases had no gene match. CDR3 nucleotides: TGTGCCAGCAGTTCGCCACACAGGGGAAGCAATCAGCCCCAGCATTTT. Protein: CASSSPHRGSNQPQHF.

The chain employs TRBV4-1 and TRBJ2-3, with no clear D. Deletions cut 2 bases from V and 0 bases from J, with 6 bases between. The CDR3 loop spans 14 amino acids. Germline V gene lookup returns CDR1 MGHRA and CDR2 YSYEKL. DNA of the CDR3: TGCGCCAGCAGCCAACCCATTAGCACAGATACGCAGTATTTT. Its translation: CASSQPISTDTQYF.